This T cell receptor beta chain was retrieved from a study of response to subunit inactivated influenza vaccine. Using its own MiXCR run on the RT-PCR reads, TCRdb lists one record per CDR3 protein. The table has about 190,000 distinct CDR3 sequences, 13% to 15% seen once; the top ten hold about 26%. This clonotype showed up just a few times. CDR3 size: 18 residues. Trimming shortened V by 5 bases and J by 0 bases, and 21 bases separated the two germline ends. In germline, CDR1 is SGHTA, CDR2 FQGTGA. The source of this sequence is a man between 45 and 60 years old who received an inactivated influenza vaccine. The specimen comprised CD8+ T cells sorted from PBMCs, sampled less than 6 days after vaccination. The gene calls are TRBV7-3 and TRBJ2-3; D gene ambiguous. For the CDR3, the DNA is TGTGCCAGCAGCCCCGAAGACATAGAGGTCACTAGCACAGATACGCAGTATTTT. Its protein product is CASSPEDIEVTSTDTQYF.